Listed below are T cell receptor beta chains from one sample, sequenced in a study of read filtering for tumor transcriptome and immune sequencing. TCRdb reprocessed the reads with MiXCR, giving one entry per CDR3 protein. Of about 38,000 distinct CDR3 sequences listed, roughly an eighth are singletons. The sequenced sample was a population of CD138-negative cells sorted from bone marrow. These TCRs come from a donor at least 40 years old with multiple myeloma. The CDR3 runs from the conserved cysteine through the conserved F or W. The order of the fields is V gene, D gene, clone size, J gene, CDR3 protein, CDR3 DNA. A D gene is named only where the DNA matches it firmly. Size is omitted from some rows. Given values are once, few, many or a class for expanded clones.

TRBV19,TRBD2,many,TRBJ2-1,CASSILSGTSYNEQFF,TGTGCCAGTAGTATCCTTAGCGGGACCTCCTACAATGAGCAGTTCTTC
TRBV11-2,.,medium-sized,TRBJ1-1,CASSLVSYTEAFF,TGTGCCAGCAGCTTGGTCAGTTACACTGAAGCTTTCTTT
TRBV6-1,TRBD2,many,TRBJ2-2,CASSRSGANTGELFF,TGTGCCAGCAGCAGGAGCGGGGCGAACACCGGGGAGCTGTTTTTT
TRBV19,.,many,TRBJ2-7,CASSPGTGYEQYF,TGTGCCAGTAGTCCCGGGACTGGCTACGAGCAGTACTTC
TRBV20-1,.,.,TRBJ2-2,CSARGRPNTGELFF,TGCAGTGCTAGAGGGCGGCCTAACACCGGGGAGCTGTTTTTT
TRBV2,TRBD2,.,TRBJ2-1,CASSTDRAPSGRASDEQFF,TGTGCCAGCAGCACAGACAGGGCGCCTAGCGGGAGGGCCTCCGATGAGCAGTTCTTC
TRBV6-2/TRBV6-3,TRBD2,many,TRBJ2-2,CASTKERLAGNTGELFF,TGTGCCAGCACCAAGGAGAGACTAGCGGGGAACACCGGGGAGCTGTTTTTT
TRBV2,.,many,TRBJ1-5,CASSDSGGSQPQHF,TGTGCCAGCAGTGATTCTGGGGGCAGTCAGCCCCAGCATTTT
TRBV10-3,.,.,TRBJ2-7,CAVSRGSSYEQYF,TGTGCCGTCAGCCGGGGCAGCTCCTACGAGCAGTACTTC
TRBV18,.,few,TRBJ1-1,CASSPSYMNTEAFF,TGTGCCAGCTCACCCTCATATATGAACACTGAAGCTTTCTTT
TRBV5-1,TRBD1,many,TRBJ1-1,CASSLYQGGNTEAFF,TGCGCCAGCAGCTTGTATCAGGGGGGGAACACTGAAGCTTTCTTT
TRBV12-3/TRBV12-4,.,many,TRBJ1-1,CASRGRGAGRTEAFF,TGTGCCAGCAGGGGGAGGGGGGCAGGTCGGACTGAAGCTTTCTTT
TRBV20-1,.,many,TRBJ1-1,CMGMDLNTEAFF,TGCATGGGGATGGATCTGAACACTGAAGCTTTCTTT
TRBV12-3/TRBV12-4,.,many,TRBJ1-5,CASSHTNRDQPQHF,TGTGCCAGCAGTCATACCAACAGGGACCAGCCCCAGCATTTT
TRBV20-1,TRBD2,many,TRBJ2-2,CSARGLAGGGELFF,TGCAGTGCTAGGGGACTAGCGGGAGGCGGGGAGCTGTTTTTT
TRBV29-1,TRBD2,many,TRBJ2-3,CSIREGSDTQYF,TGCAGCATCCGGGAGGGTTCCGATACGCAGTATTTT
TRBV19,TRBD1,few,TRBJ1-2,CASSARQGPYTF,TGTGCCAGTAGTGCACGACAGGGACCCTACACCTTC
TRBV7-8,TRBD2,many,TRBJ2-3,CASSLVLAGAWADTQYF,TGTGCCAGCAGCTTAGTCCTAGCGGGAGCCTGGGCAGATACGCAGTATTTT
TRBV12-3/TRBV12-4,.,few,TRBJ2-1,CASSFRGFNEQFF,TGTGCCAGCAGTTTCCGGGGGTTCAATGAGCAGTTCTTC
TRBV5-1,.,few,TRBJ2-2,CASSLEYTGELFF,TGCGCCAGCAGCTTGGAATACACCGGGGAGCTGTTTTTT
TRBV29-1,.,few,TRBJ2-7,CSAEGLLPYEQYF,TGCAGCGCCGAGGGGTTACTCCCCTACGAGCAGTACTTC
TRBV18,.,.,TRBJ2-3,CASSPFQRGTDTQYF,TGTGCCAGCTCACCGTTCCAGCGGGGCACAGATACGCAGTATTTT
TRBV5-1,TRBD1,.,TRBJ2-7,CASSLGQNEAYEQYF,TGCGCCAGCAGCCTGGGACAGAATGAGGCCTACGAGCAGTACTTC
TRBV7-2,TRBD2,many,TRBJ2-2,CATSRLADFTGELFF,TGTGCCACATCCCGACTAGCGGACTTCACCGGGGAGCTGTTTTTT
TRBV20-1,TRBD1,many,TRBJ2-2,CSASDRGRISGELFF,TGCAGTGCTAGCGACAGGGGGCGGATTAGCGGGGAGCTGTTTTTT
TRBV7-9,TRBD2,many,TRBJ2-7,CASSLGTSGEGYF,TGTGCCAGCAGCTTAGGGACTAGCGGAGAGGGGTACTTC
TRBV28,.,once,TRBJ2-4,CASSGSEGGWGAKNIQYF,TGTGCCAGCAGCGGGAGTGAGGGAGGATGGGGGGCCAAAAACATTCAGTACTTC
TRBV20-1,.,many,TRBJ2-7,CSAIKAHEQYF,TGCAGTGCTATCAAAGCTCACGAGCAGTACTTC
TRBV20-1,.,many,TRBJ1-5,CSAASGRQFQPQHF,TGCAGTGCTGCTTCCGGTCGACAATTTCAGCCCCAGCATTTT
TRBV15,.,many,TRBJ1-1,CATSRDAGGYTEAFF,TGTGCCACCAGCAGAGATGCGGGTGGGTACACTGAAGCTTTCTTT
TRBV29-1,TRBD1,many,TRBJ2-7,CSATRQGSSSEQYF,TGCAGCGCTACCCGACAGGGCTCTTCCTCCGAGCAGTACTTC
TRBV2,.,many,TRBJ1-5,CASSAGQGAIQPQHF,TGTGCCAGCAGTGCTGGTCAGGGAGCAATTCAGCCCCAGCATTTT
TRBV18,TRBD2,.,TRBJ2-1,CASSAGTTSGRDYNEQFF,TGTGCCAGCTCAGCGGGGACAACTAGCGGGAGGGACTACAATGAGCAGTTCTTC
TRBV11-2,.,many,TRBJ1-6,CASSFSGVSNSPLHF,TGTGCCAGCAGCTTTTCAGGGGTTTCTAATTCACCCCTCCACTTT
TRBV6-2/TRBV6-3,.,many,TRBJ2-2,CASSYAGLDTGELFF,TGTGCCAGCAGTTACGCGGGATTGGACACCGGGGAGCTGTTTTTT
TRBV12-3/TRBV12-4,.,many,TRBJ2-2,CASSFWGANTGELFF,TGTGCCAGCAGTTTTTGGGGGGCGAACACCGGGGAGCTGTTTTTT
TRBV9,TRBD1,many,TRBJ2-7,CASSVDVGQGLYEQYF,TGTGCCAGCAGCGTCGATGTGGGACAGGGCCTCTACGAGCAGTACTTC
TRBV7-2,TRBD1,many,TRBJ1-6,CASSQPGGHSPLHF,TGTGCCAGCAGCCAACCAGGGGGCCATTCACCCCTCCACTTT
TRBV29-1,TRBD1,many,TRBJ1-5,CSAQTGSGNQPQHF,TGCAGCGCCCAGACAGGGAGCGGGAATCAGCCCCAGCATTTT
TRBV28,.,many,TRBJ1-5,CASSLYGDSATQPQHF,TGTGCCAGCAGTTTATACGGGGACTCAGCCACTCAGCCCCAGCATTTT
TRBV7-2,.,many,TRBJ2-3,CASTSTDTQYF,TGTGCCAGCACTTCGACAGATACGCAGTATTTT
TRBV7-2,.,many,TRBJ2-7,CASSLVRTSYEQYF,TGTGCCAGCAGCTTAGTTCGGACTTCGTACGAGCAGTACTTC
TRBV4-3,.,many,TRBJ1-4,CASSQDFHRYEKLFF,TGCGCCAGCAGCCAAGATTTTCACCGTTACGAAAAACTGTTTTTT
TRBV21-1,.,many,TRBJ2-5,CASSKGRHPSIQETQYF,TGTGCCAGCAGCAAAGGGCGACACCCGAGCATCCAAGAGACCCAGTACTTC
TRBV7-8,.,medium-sized,TRBJ2-1,CASSLVALGEQFF,TGTGCCAGCAGCTTAGTTGCTCTTGGGGAGCAGTTCTTC
TRBV7-9,TRBD2,many,TRBJ2-3,CASSLFRTSGTDTQYF,TGTGCCAGCAGCTTATTCCGGACTAGCGGCACAGATACGCAGTATTTT
TRBV7-3,.,many,TRBJ2-3,CASSLTAQAPSTDTQYF,TGTGCCAGCAGCTTAACGGCTCAAGCCCCTAGCACAGATACGCAGTATTTT
TRBV7-9,TRBD2,many,TRBJ2-1,CASSLGVTSGSSSYNEQFF,TGTGCCAGCAGCTTAGGGGTGACTAGCGGGAGTAGCTCCTACAATGAGCAGTTCTTC
TRBV3-1,.,few,TRBJ2-1,CASSLRMPGRALSYNEQFF,TGTGCCAGCAGCCTTCGAATGCCAGGACGCGCCTTATCCTACAATGAGCAGTTCTTC
TRBV30,TRBD1,many,TRBJ1-2,CAWSMTGAPGNYGYTF,TGTGCCTGGAGTATGACAGGGGCCCCCGGTAACTATGGCTACACCTTC
TRBV5-4,.,many,TRBJ1-1,CASSLSSPNTEAFF,TGTGCCAGCAGCTTGTCCTCCCCAAACACTGAAGCTTTCTTT
TRBV5-1,TRBD2,many,TRBJ2-1,CASKDRDYSYNEQFF,TGCGCCAGCAAAGACCGGGACTACTCCTACAATGAGCAGTTCTTC
TRBV18,.,many,TRBJ2-3,CASSPAPATTDTQYF,TGTGCCAGCTCACCAGCCCCTGCCACCACAGATACGCAGTATTTT
TRBV6-2/TRBV6-3,TRBD2,many,TRBJ2-1,CASSSDRSGGQQFF,TGTGCCAGCAGCTCGGACAGGAGCGGGGGGCAGCAGTTCTTC
TRBV6-1,.,many,TRBJ1-1,CASSEARAREAFF,TGTGCCAGCAGTGAAGCGAGAGCCCGTGAAGCTTTCTTT